These 5 T cell receptor beta chains share one sample of origin, sequenced in a study of T cell responses to AZD1222 COVID-19 vaccine. Only in-frame clones appear in the TCRdb table, and some are missing; sequencing was by immunoSEQ multiplex PCR. Of roughly 93,000 clones in the sample, nearly 90% were seen once. The material sequenced was peripheral blood, taken on day 0 of MenACWY control vaccination. These receptors were obtained from an adult in good health.

This clone was detected only a few times. The V gene is TRBV4-2, the J gene TRBJ2-5; 13 bases match TRBD2. The CDR3 runs to 18 residues. Germline V gene lookup returns CDR1 LGHNA and CDR2 YNFKEQ. V lost 0 bases and J lost 2; bases outside the gene matches: 6. CDR3 DNA: TGTGCCAGCAGCCAAGAACTAGCGGGGGGGGCCAAACAAGAGACCCAGTACTTC. It yields the protein CASSQELAGGAKQETQYF.

This clone has a handful of counts. The rearrangement links TRBV5-1 to TRBJ2-3, with D unresolved. CDR1 is SGHRS and CDR2 is YFSETQ in the germline V gene. V was cut by 0 bases and J by 0 bases, with 14 bases left in between. The CDR3 runs 17 residues. The CDR3 DNA is TGCGCCAGCAGCTTGGGATGGCAGTCCACTAGCACAGATACGCAGTATTTT. This translates into CASSLGWQSTSTDTQYF.

This clone occurred once. The V and J genes are TRBV3-1 (or the pseudogene TRBV3-2) and TRBJ1-2; 8 positions match TRBD1. In germline, CDR1 is LGHDT, CDR2 YNNKEL (reference sequence). The CDR3 contains 12 residues. With V trimmed by 5 bases and J by 6 bases, 2 bases remained unmatched. The CDR3 loop is CASSEQGDGYTF. Here the CDR3 DNA reads TGTGCCAGCAGCGAACAGGGGGATGGCTACACCTTC.

The chain couples TRBV2 to TRBJ2-7; D is uncertain. Per germline, CDR1 SNHLY and CDR2 FYNNEI. CDR3 length: 11 amino acids. The V end was cut by 6 bases, the J end by 3 bases, with 6 bases between. Here the CDR3 reads CASRAYYEQYF. The CDR3 nucleotides read TGTGCCAGCAGAGCCTACTACGAGCAGTACTTC.

Only one count was recorded for this clone. The V and J genes are TRBV3-1 (or the pseudogene TRBV3-2) and TRBJ1-2, with D hard to call. The CDR3 consists of 13 residues. Germline lookup yields CDR1 LGHDT and CDR2 YNNKEL (reference sequence). The ends were cut back, 11 bases at V and 4 bases at J, with 17 bases in the middle. The DNA of the CDR3 is TGTGCCTTACCTTTCAGGTCCGGCTATGGCTACACCTTC. Its translation: CALPFRSGYGYTF.